This T cell receptor (beta chain) was sequenced in a study of cytomegalovirus exposure and HLA in healthy donors. Samples came from healthy bone marrow donors. Donors showed nominal health when sampled, although they likely had unrecorded immune exposures. This PCR relied on a set of 60 Vbeta primers and 13 Jbeta primers. Some clones are missing from TCRdb's copy, which holds only in-frame ones; the method was immunoSEQ multiplex PCR. The sample lists 180,000 or so clones, 75% to 90% occurring once. Study results and caveats: For most subjects, TCR beta sequences were reported to predict HLA-A and HLA-B alleles with accuracy. The authors later linked a missense DCLRE1C variant to TCR beta V- and J-gene trimming.

This clone was seen a few times. Its cognate antigen is unknown. The CDR3 covers 11 residues. V shed 11 bases and J shed 5 bases, with 12 bases lying between them. Germline loops: CDR1 SNHLY, CDR2 FYNNEI. The chain employs TRBV2 and TRBJ1-1; D not certain. Sample: PBMCs. The clonotype was recovered from a girl under 18 in good health and CMV-seropositive. Here the CDR3 reads CASRAGTEAFF. Written as DNA, the CDR3 is TGTGCCTCCAGAGCGGGTACTGAAGCTTTCTTT.